These 5 T cell receptor beta chains were all obtained from the same sample, sequenced in a study of T cell responses to AZD1222 COVID-19 vaccine. Here immunoSEQ multiplex PCR was the method, and the copy in TCRdb shows in-frame clones only, minus some. The repertoire holds 100,000 to 150,000 clones, roughly 90% seen once, with approximately 4.5% in the top ten. The sample here was peripheral blood, taken on day 0 of AZD1222 vaccination. All receptors come from an adult in good health.

This clone was observed a handful of times. The chain couples TRBV27 to TRBJ1-2; 7 nucleotides line up with TRBD1. Trimming removed 5 bases from V and 2 bases from J; junction bases left unmatched: 8. The germline gives CDR1 MNHEY, CDR2 SMNVEV (reference sequence). The CDR3 totals 15 residues. This CDR3 reads CASSPLTGNNYGYTF. CDR3 in DNA: TGTGCCAGCAGTCCACTGACAGGGAACAACTATGGCTACACCTTC.

This clone was seen a single time. CDR3 protein: CASSSGQLYDEQYF. The DNA for the CDR3 is TGTGCCAGCAGTTCGGGACAGCTCTACGATGAGCAGTACTTC. This chain joins TRBV28 and TRBJ2-7; 7 bases are a match to TRBD1. The CDR3 is made up of 14 amino acids. Germline CDR1 and CDR2: MDHEN and SYDVKM. Germline trimming cut 4 bases from V and 7 bases from J; bases unmatched to any gene: 10. Together with reference TRBV28 and TRBJ2-7, the CDR3 gives the full variable domain: DVKVTQSSRYLVKRTGEKVFLECVQDMDHENMFWYRQDPGLGLRLIYFSYDVKMKEKGDIPEGYSVSREKKERFSLILESASTNQTSMYLCASSSGQLYDEQYFGPGTRLTVT.

The sample holds one count of this clone. This sequence joins TRBV19 and TRBJ2-5, with 9 bases identical to TRBD1. J was trimmed by 5 bases and V by 4 bases; bases with no gene match: 8. This CDR3 region has 15 residues. Germline V CDR1 and CDR2: LNHDA, SQIVND (reference sequence). The CDR3 coding sequence is TGTGCCAGTAGTACAGCACAGGGGGCTGGGGAGACCCAGTACTTC. Protein: CASSTAQGAGETQYF.

The CDR3 DNA follows: TGCGCCAGCAGCCCCGGAGGGCCCGGGGAGCTGTTTTTT. Protein product: CASSPGGPGELFF. The chain uses TRBV5-1 and TRBJ2-2; D perhaps matches TRBD2 (6 bases). Trimming removed 4 bases from V and 6 bases from J, with 10 bases in between. The CDR3 has 13 amino acids. The V gene's germline CDR1 is SGHRS and CDR2 YFSETQ. The full variable domain, in which reference TRBV5-1 and TRBJ2-2 provide the parts outside the CDR3, is KAGVTQTPRYLIKTRGQQVTLSCSPISGHRSVSWYQQTPGQGLQFLFEYFSETQRNKGNFPGRFSGRQFSNSRSEMNVSTLELGDSALYLCASSPGGPGELFFGEGSRLTVL.

V is TRBV9 and J is TRBJ1-3; 7 nucleotides match TRBD1. The CDR3 is made up of 13 amino acids. Per the germline V gene, CDR1 is SGDLS and CDR2 is YYNGEE. J was trimmed by 7 bases and V by 4 bases; bases with no gene match: 5. The CDR3 reads CASSHRDSNTIYF. The CDR3 nucleotides read TGTGCCAGCAGCCACCGGGACAGTAACACCATATATTTT.